The entry that follows covers one T cell receptor beta chain sequence. This clonotype was counted many times. Its antigen remains undetermined. No base quality information exists; no much larger clone differs at one position. Library preparation employed multiplex PCR. TCRdb lists the instrument as Illumina HiSeq 4000. To build TCR beta libraries, CDR3 regions were amplified by Arm-PCR using iRepertoire HTBI primers. Before sequencing, the PCR products underwent gel purification. In the original analysis: Across samples, about 63 TRBV and 15 or so TRBJ segments were identified and used for gene usage analysis of CDR3 amino acid clonotypes. COPE and FqMerger were used to merge filtered high-quality paired reads into contigs. Contigs were aligned with BLAST to IMGT TRBV, TRBD and TRBJ reference genes, and CDR3 was defined per IMGT. Any clonotype with a frequency above 0.1% was counted as a highly expanded clone. Shannon entropy served as the measure of repertoire diversity, while the Gini coefficient captured V-J evenness. A clonotype was considered public if more than one individual shared it. The public reads were quality trimmed at Q25 with fastp and then assembled into clones with MiXCR by TCRdb, keeping productive beta chains. Entries that share a CDR3 protein sequence are merged under the most common genes and DNA. These V and J calls rely on TCRdb rather than the paper's analysis. The sample includes about 470,000 distinct CDR3 sequences, with roughly 21% observed a single time. Of the sample, roughly 6.9% falls within the top ten clones.

The sample is drawn from a study of regulatory T cells in long-lasting Graves disease (dated by TCRdb to about 2021). Notes on the research overall: Persistent Graves' disease meant more than 5 years of antithyroid drug treatment with TSH receptor autoantibodies that stayed positive. Peripheral blood TCR sequencing and RNA sequencing compared persistent Graves' disease patients with newly diagnosed Graves' disease patients. The study was registered as a clinical trial and conducted in China. A total of roughly 33 samples underwent TCR sequencing: roughly 13 from persistent and roughly 20 from newly diagnosed Graves' disease patients. In the clinical cohort, patients with persistent Graves' disease had used antithyroid drugs for an average of around ten years. Results the study describes overall, beyond this receptor: The authors acknowledged the small sample size as a limitation that may reduce accuracy. Only the TCR beta chain was sequenced and analyzed. Lower TCR Shannon entropy and fewer highly expanded clones were observed in persistent Graves' disease patients than in newly diagnosed patients, which suggested clonal expansion. Because the primary lesion, thyroid tissue, could not be accessed, the study looked at peripheral blood alone. TRBV28, TRBJ1-2 and TRBJ2-5 were preferentially used in persistent disease, while TRBV20-1 and TRBJ2-1 were favored in newly diagnosed disease. Persistent patients shared more public clonotypes among themselves (2,741) than newly diagnosed patients did (more than 950).

Per the publication, the time point label means: persistent/refractory GD, antithyroid drugs over 5 years with positive TRAb. For both TCR sequencing and RNA sequencing, RNA was extracted from PBMCs in TRIzol. The diagnosis of Graves' disease followed American Thyroid Association guidelines. Patients for the study were recruited at an endocrinology department in Xi'an, China. From each patient, about 9 milliliters of peripheral blood was collected into an EDTA anticoagulant tube. Ficoll Paque Plus density gradient separation was used to isolate PBMCs, and no additional T cell sorting was done. An Agilent 2100 Bioanalyzer and agarose gel were used to check RNA quality, while a NanoDrop 2000 measured RNA concentration. Reading from cysteine to phenylalanine, the CDR3 counts 15 amino acids. Here the CDR3 DNA is all that survives: 45 bases in frame from base 1. CDR1 and CDR2 are drawn from the germline V gene (reference sequence): DFQATT, SNEGSKA. V is pruned by 3 bases and J by 1 base, leaving 6 bases of the junction without a gene match.

Sequences were derived from peripheral blood mononuclear cells (PBMCs), sampled when the disease was refractory, from a patient treated with antithyroid drugs. The rearrangement joined TRBV20-1 to TRBJ2-7; 10 central nucleotides agree with TRBD1. The TCR comes from a female donor with Graves disease. The DNA sequence is TGCAGTGCTAGTCTTCGGACAGGGGGTTCCTACGAGCAGTACTTC. The encoded protein is CSASLRTGGSYEQYF.